What follows is one TCR beta chain and its context. The antigen is unknown. These data belong to a study of T cell responses to AZD1222 COVID-19 vaccine. Trimming cost V 3 bases and J 8 bases, with 19 bases left between them. Germline assignment: CDR1 MNHEY and CDR2 SMNVEV (reference sequence). The CDR3 is 15 residues long. The assay was immunoSEQ multiplex PCR, and TCRdb's table has in-frame clones only and misses some. The table has 95,000 to 100,000 clones, roughly 92% seen once; the top ten hold 10% to 15%. Study-level results: Clonal diversity was possibly underestimated; the donors were predominantly white British and more often female.

The source of this sequence is an adult in good health. The V call is TRBV27, the J call TRBJ1-1; D ambiguous. The sequences come from peripheral blood, collected on day 0 of AZD1222 vaccination. CDR3 in amino acids: CASSFAASSSVEAFF. CDR3 DNA sequence: TGTGCCAGCAGTTTTGCCGCCTCCTCTAGTGTCGAAGCTTTCTTT.